A single sample gave rise to the 19 T cell receptor beta chains below, sequenced in a study of tumor-infiltrating lymphocytes in primary liver carcinoma. Bulk tissue was left unsorted, and RNA and DNA were co-extracted from around 18-30 mg of it. The researchers produced TCR beta cDNA from approximately 550 ng total RNA with a constant-region primer. Libraries covering TCR beta were generated through three nested multiplex PCR rounds (using a slightly modified ARM-PCR). Use of TRBV1-TRBV30 forward primers with a C-beta reverse primer characterized the first two PCR rounds, which lasted 10 cycles each. Using its own MiXCR run on the multiplex PCR reads, TCRdb lists one record per CDR3 protein. The sample includes 150,000 to 200,000 distinct CDR3 sequences, around four fifths of them seen just once. The sequencing input was tumor tissue from primary liver carcinoma. These receptors were collected from a man in his forties with primary liver carcinoma and hepatitis B virus infection.

A single count supports this clonotype. Germline and junction disagree at one end, which may indicate a read error. The genes are TRBV6-2 or TRBV6-3 and TRBJ1-5; a possible D gene is TRBD1 (5 bases). The CDR3 has 13 amino acids. Germline CDR1 reads MNHEY; CDR2 reads SVGEGT. CDR3 region: CASTLGDSQPQQF. DNA of the CDR3: TGTGCCAGCACCCTCGGAGACAGTCAGCCCCAGCAATTT.

Points on this clonotype: An end of the junction differs from the germline gene, which may be a read error. V gene TRBV7-8 combines with J gene TRBJ1-2, with 10 bases lining up with TRBD1. The CDR3 is 13 amino acids. The germline CDR1 and CDR2 sequences are SGHVS and FQNEAQ. The CDR3 spells CVSSRQGAEGYTF. CDR3 bases: TGTGTCAGCAGCCGACAGGGGGCTGAGGGCTACACGTTC.

This clonotype was observed a handful of times. A much larger clone lies one base from this, so it may be a read error. The chain's CDR3 is CVSSLSLPSHEQFF. Here the CDR3 DNA reads TGTGTCAGCAGCTTATCACTCCCTAGTCATGAGCAGTTCTTC. This chain joins TRBV7-9 and TRBJ2-1; D gene uncertain. This CDR3 contains 14 residues. Germline V gene lookup returns CDR1 SEHNR and CDR2 FQNEAQ (reference sequence).

Worth noting for this clonotype: This may stem from a read error, because a much larger clone lies one nucleotide away. The CDR3 region has the DNA TGTGCCAGCAGATTAGTAACGGGGATGAAAAACATTCAGTACTTC. It yields the protein CASRLVTGMKNIQYF. The gene calls are TRBV7-9 and TRBJ2-4; maybe TRBD2 (5 bases). This CDR3 spans 15 amino acids. In germline, CDR1 is SEHNR, CDR2 FQNEAQ (reference sequence). Full variable domain (missing parts from reference TRBV7-9 and TRBJ2-4): DTGVSQNPRHKITKRGQNVTFRCDPISEHNRLYWYRQTLGQGPEFLTYFQNEAQLEKSRLLSDRFSAERPKGSFSTLEIQRTEQGDSAMYLCASRLVTGMKNIQYFGAGTRLSVL.

Of note for this clonotype: The junction does not match germline at one end; this may be a read error. The V gene is TRBV6-2 or TRBV6-3, the J gene TRBJ2-7; TRBD2 matches at 7 bases. The CDR3 length is 15 residues. Germline CDR1 and CDR2: MNHEY and SVGEGT. Here the CDR3 reads CASNTPTSRGYEQYF. For the CDR3, the DNA is TGTGCCAGCAACACTCCGACTAGCAGAGGGTACGAGCAGTACTTT.

Note on this clonotype: Because the CDR3 is missing its conserved closing phenylalanine or tryptophan, this is likely a read error. The chain has TRBV11-1 and TRBJ2-3; 8 nucleotides align to TRBD1. Germline lookup yields CDR1 SGHAT and CDR2 FQDESV (reference sequence). CDR3 length: 16 residues. The CDR3 loop is CTSSLESAGGSDMQYL. The CDR3, as DNA: TGTACCAGCAGCTTAGAATCGGCAGGGGGCTCGGATATGCAGTATCTT.

With regard to this clonotype: One junction end disagrees with the germline gene, perhaps due to a read error. The V call is TRBV4-2, the J call TRBJ2-2, with D possibly TRBD2 on 6 matching bases. This CDR3 has 16 amino acids. Germline V gives CDR1 LGHNA, CDR2 YNFKEQ. The CDR3 DNA sequence: TGTGCGAGCAGCGGAGACCCTAGCGAGAACACCGGGGAGCTGTTTTTT. Protein: CASSGDPSENTGELFF.

The chain employs TRBV11-1 and TRBJ2-4, with 13 bases identical to TRBD2. The CDR3 spans 17 residues. V was clipped by 5 bases and J by 16 bases; unmatched bases: 20. From germline, CDR1 is SGHAT and CDR2 FQDESV (reference sequence). The CDR3 loop reads CASSIPGTSGTKYNQYF. The DNA for the CDR3 is TGTGCCAGCAGCATTCCCGGGACTAGCGGGACCAAATACAATCAATACTTC.

For this clonotype: One end of the junction does not line up with germline, which may come from a read error. The rearrangement uses TRBV24-1 and TRBJ2-1; the match to TRBD2 covers 8 bases. CDR1 KGHDR and CDR2 SFDVKD come from the germline V gene. CDR3 length: 16 residues. The CDR3 DNA reads as TGTGCCACCAGAGATGCAACTAGCGGCCAGAAGAATGAGCAATTCTTC. This gives the protein CATRDATSGQKNEQFF.

The sample holds one count of this clonotype. The chain links TRBV6-1 to TRBJ2-6, with D unclear. The CDR3 consists of 18 residues. The V gene lost 4 bases and the J gene lost 0 bases, with 16 bases spanning the gap. CDR1 is MNHNS and CDR2 is SASEGT in the germline V gene. The CDR3 DNA follows: TGTGCCAGCAGTGCCAGACGGGTGCAATTCTCTGGGGCCAACGTCCTGACTTTC. Protein product: CASSARRVQFSGANVLTF.

Regarding this clonotype: As the CDR3 is not closed by the conserved phenylalanine or tryptophan, this likely results from a read error. This chain links TRBV10-2 with TRBJ2-3, with 11 bases that match TRBD2. J lost 10 bases, V lost 0 bases, and 12 bases had no gene match. Germline assignment: CDR1 WSHSY and CDR2 SAAADI. CDR3 length: 17 residues. The CDR3 DNA follows: TGCGCCAGCAGTGAGTCGACTAGCGGGATTGGGGAGAATTCGCAGTATTCT. Translated, it gives CASSESTSGIGENSQYS.

Concerning this clonotype: The junction departs from the called germline gene at one end, perhaps through a read error. The chain uses TRBV29-1 and TRBJ2-2, with 8 bases that match TRBD1. The germline CDR1 and CDR2 sequences are SQVTM and ANQGSEA. This CDR3 has 14 residues. CDR3 region: CSAQGQGNTGELYF. CDR3 sequence (DNA): TGCAGCGCACAAGGACAGGGTAACACCGGGGAGCTGTATTTT.

With regard to this clonotype: At one boundary the junction diverges from the germline segment, which might be a read error. V and J are TRBV28 and TRBJ2-1; 8 positions match TRBD2. Germline V gene data show CDR1 as MDHEN and CDR2 as SYDVKM. The CDR3 sequence is 14 residues long. The chain's CDR3 is CASIFPSGGNEQFF. DNA of the CDR3: TGTGCTAGCATTTTCCCGAGCGGGGGCAATGAGCAGTTCTTC.

Notes on this clonotype: The junction departs from the called germline gene at one end, perhaps through a read error. The chain carries TRBV4-3 and TRBJ2-2; 8 bases fit TRBD2. Germline V lookup: CDR1 LGHNA, CDR2 YSLEER. This CDR3 has 18 amino acids. This chain's CDR3 is CASSQITSGHTNTGELYF. In DNA form, the CDR3 reads TGCGCCAGCAGCCAAATCACTAGCGGACATACGAACACCGGGGAGCTGTATTTT.

As regards this clonotype: One end of the junction fails to match germline, which may point to a read error. This rearrangement joins TRBV6-6 to TRBJ2-3; TRBD2 aligns across 13 bases. Germline V gene sequence: CDR1 MNHNY, CDR2 SVGAGI (reference sequence). The CDR3 totals 15 residues. CDR3 in DNA: TGTGTCAGCAGAGTACTAGCGGGAGGGGCAGAAACGCAGTATTTT. Its translation: CVSRVLAGGAETQYF.

About this clonotype: This may stem from a read error, because a much larger clone lies one nucleotide away. V usage is TRBV7-2 and J usage is TRBJ2-5; 13 bases agree with TRBD2. The CDR3 sequence is 18 residues long. The germline V gene has CDR1 SGHTA and CDR2 FQGNSA. The CDR3 loop is CVSSSPPGTSGIQETQYF. The DNA for the CDR3 is TGTGTCAGCAGCTCTCCTCCCGGGACTAGCGGGATTCAAGAGACCCAGTACTTC.

As regards this clonotype: The CDR3 does not close with the conserved phenylalanine or tryptophan, likely indicating a read error. The chain employs TRBV5-1 and TRBJ1-2, with no clear D. V lost 2 bases, J lost 3 bases, and 8 bases lay in between. Germline lookup yields CDR1 SGHRS and CDR2 YFSETQ. The length of the CDR3 is 13 residues. The CDR3 coding sequence is TGCGCCAGCAGCTTCCTGTCGGACTATGGCTACACCATC. It is translated as CASSFLSDYGYTI.

Worth noting for this clonotype: This could be a read error, since a much larger clone is one nucleotide away. V gene TRBV30 combines with J gene TRBJ1-2, with TRBD1 matching over 7 bases. The CDR3 has 15 amino acids. Germline CDR1 GTSNPN, CDR2 SVGIG (reference sequence). CDR3 loop: CTWSGQDRPYYGYTF. The CDR3 coding sequence is TGTACCTGGAGTGGACAGGACAGGCCCTACTATGGCTACACCTTC.

On this clonotype itself: One end of the junction is discordant with germline, which a read error may explain. This chain links TRBV12-3 or TRBV12-4 with TRBJ2-5, with 11 bases that match TRBD1. The length of the CDR3 is 15 residues. CDR3: CDSRPDGTGGQTQYF. The DNA for the CDR3 is TGTGACAGCAGACCCGATGGGACAGGGGGGCAGACCCAGTACTTC.